A selection of T cell receptor beta chains follows, all from one sample in a study of T cells in Graves' hyperthyroidism and ophthalmopathy. TCRdb called the multiplex PCR reads again in MiXCR, with one record for every CDR3 protein. The sample has 300,000 to 350,000 distinct CDR3 sequences; more than 11% are singletons. Sequencing was performed on blood. These receptors were collected from a woman between 25 and 40 years old with Graves' hyperthyroidism. Each CDR3 is given with its conserved first and last residue. The order of the fields is CDR3 DNA, CDR3 protein, V gene, D gene, clone size, J gene. The D gene is left open where the match is weak. Clone size, where shown, is once, few, many, or a class for clones that have expanded.

DNA: TGCGCCAGCAGCTTGGGCGGGACTAGCGGCAATGAGCAGTTCTTC
CDR3: CASSLGGTSGNEQFF
V: TRBV5-1
D: TRBD2
size: many
J: TRBJ2-1

DNA: TGTGCCATCAGTGAAAACCCCCCCCTCTCTGGGGCCAACGTCCTGACTTTC
CDR3: CAISENPPLSGANVLTF
V: TRBV10-3
D: .
size: .
J: TRBJ2-6

DNA: TGCGCCAGCAGCAATCCTATGGGAACGGCCGGGGAGCTGTTTTTT
CDR3: CASSNPMGTAGELFF
V: TRBV5-1
D: .
size: many
J: TRBJ2-2

DNA: TGCAGTGCTCCTGACAGGGTTAGTCAGCCCCAGCATTTT
CDR3: CSAPDRVSQPQHF
V: TRBV20-1
D: TRBD1
size: .
J: TRBJ1-5

DNA: TGTGCCAGCAGTGGACAGGGGGCCCGTTACAATGAGCAGTTCTTC
CDR3: CASSGQGARYNEQFF
V: TRBV2
D: TRBD1
size: many
J: TRBJ2-1

DNA: TGTGCCAGCAGTTTAAACAGGGATCTGAGTGGCTACACCTTC
CDR3: CASSLNRDLSGYTF
V: TRBV28
D: .
size: many
J: TRBJ1-2

DNA: TGTGCCAGCAGCAGATGGACAGGGAACACTGAAGCTTTCTTT
CDR3: CASSRWTGNTEAFF
V: TRBV7-2
D: TRBD1
size: .
J: TRBJ1-1

DNA: TGTGCCAGCAGTGCCCGGGAGGAGACCCAGTACTTC
CDR3: CASSAREETQYF
V: TRBV2
D: .
size: many
J: TRBJ2-5

DNA: TGTGCCAGCGCTATACCGGGACAGACAATTTCACCCCTCCACTTT
CDR3: CASAIPGQTISPLHF
V: TRBV2
D: TRBD1
size: many
J: TRBJ1-6

DNA: TGTGCCAGCAGTTACTCTCCGGGTAGCGGCACAGATACGCAGTATTTT
CDR3: CASSYSPGSGTDTQYF
V: TRBV6-5
D: .
size: few
J: TRBJ2-3

DNA: TGTGCCAGCAGTTATTTGGCCCCGAACACTGAAGCTTTCTTT
CDR3: CASSYLAPNTEAFF
V: TRBV6-1
D: .
size: many
J: TRBJ1-1

DNA: TGTGCCAGCATCAGTGGACTAGCGGGAGGAATTAACAATGAGCAGTTCTTC
CDR3: CASISGLAGGINNEQFF
V: TRBV6-1
D: TRBD2
size: many
J: TRBJ2-1

DNA: TGTGCCAGCAGTTTCCTAGCGGGAGTTTCAGATACGCAGTATTTT
CDR3: CASSFLAGVSDTQYF
V: TRBV12-3/TRBV12-4
D: TRBD2
size: .
J: TRBJ2-3

DNA: TGTGCCAGCAGTTTATCAGAGTCCGCGGCGAAACTGTTTTTT
CDR3: CASSLSESAAKLFF
V: TRBV28
D: .
size: many
J: TRBJ1-4

DNA: TGTGCCAGCCAGAGCCGGTCGGGGGGGCATGGCTACACCTTC
CDR3: CASQSRSGGHGYTF
V: TRBV27
D: .
size: few
J: TRBJ1-2

DNA: TGTGCCAGCAGCCCGATGGACCTACAGGGCCCAGATACGCAGTATTTT
CDR3: CASSPMDLQGPDTQYF
V: TRBV5-4
D: .
size: many
J: TRBJ2-3

DNA: TGTGCCAGCAGCTTAGATTTCCGCGCCTACGAGCAGTACTTC
CDR3: CASSLDFRAYEQYF
V: TRBV7-2
D: .
size: many
J: TRBJ2-7

DNA: TGTGCCAGCAGCCCAAAAAACAGGGGGCACACTGAAGCTTTCTTT
CDR3: CASSPKNRGHTEAFF
V: TRBV5-6
D: TRBD1
size: .
J: TRBJ1-1

DNA: TGTGCCAGCAGGAACAGGGCCACTACTTGGGTTTCCAATGAGCAGTTCTTC
CDR3: CASRNRATTWVSNEQFF
V: TRBV2
D: .
size: many
J: TRBJ2-1

DNA: TGTGCCAGCAGCCCGCAACAGGGACCCTACGAGCAGTACTTC
CDR3: CASSPQQGPYEQYF
V: TRBV3-1
D: .
size: many
J: TRBJ2-7

DNA: TGCAGTGCTCCCCTGGGGACAGGACAGTTGCAGCCCCAGCATTTT
CDR3: CSAPLGTGQLQPQHF
V: TRBV20-1
D: TRBD1
size: many
J: TRBJ1-5

DNA: TGTGCCAGTAGTATGGGAAGGGATGTTCAGCCCCAGCATTTT
CDR3: CASSMGRDVQPQHF
V: TRBV19
D: .
size: .
J: TRBJ1-5

DNA: TGCGCCAGCTCTGATTGGACAGGGAAGGTCGGGCCGAAAGAGACCCAGTACTTC
CDR3: CASSDWTGKVGPKETQYF
V: TRBV10-2
D: TRBD1
size: few
J: TRBJ2-5

DNA: TGTGCCACCAGTGACAGGTCACCCAGTGTCTCCTACAATGAGCAGTTCTTC
CDR3: CATSDRSPSVSYNEQFF
V: TRBV24-1
D: .
size: many
J: TRBJ2-1

DNA: TGTGCCAGCAGTCGCTCGGAGAAGGATCAGCCCCAGCATTTT
CDR3: CASSRSEKDQPQHF
V: TRBV6-5
D: .
size: .
J: TRBJ1-5

DNA: TGTGCCAGCAGCTTTAGGGACCTCAATGAGCAGTTCTTC
CDR3: CASSFRDLNEQFF
V: TRBV11-2
D: .
size: many
J: TRBJ2-1

DNA: TGTGCCAGCAGCCAAGTGGTGGGGCTGACCACTGAAGCTTTCTTT
CDR3: CASSQVVGLTTEAFF
V: TRBV14
D: .
size: few
J: TRBJ1-1

DNA: TGTGCCACCAGTGATACACGACAGGGGAGCACTGAAGCTTTCTTT
CDR3: CATSDTRQGSTEAFF
V: TRBV24-1
D: TRBD1
size: many
J: TRBJ1-1

DNA: TGTGCCAGCACCGCTTCTCCAGGTAGCGAGCAGTACTTC
CDR3: CASTASPGSEQYF
V: TRBV12-3/TRBV12-4
D: .
size: many
J: TRBJ2-7

DNA: TGTGCCAGCAGCAATTCCGGGACAGGGCTCCCAGATACGCAGTATTTT
CDR3: CASSNSGTGLPDTQYF
V: TRBV5-5
D: TRBD1
size: .
J: TRBJ2-3

DNA: TGCAGCGTTGAGGGCCAAGCGGGAGTTATGTATACGCAGTATTTT
CDR3: CSVEGQAGVMYTQYF
V: TRBV29-1
D: TRBD2
size: .
J: TRBJ2-3

DNA: TGTGCCACAGGGGGCGAGTCGGAGACCCAGTACTTC
CDR3: CATGGESETQYF
V: TRBV2
D: TRBD1
size: .
J: TRBJ2-5

DNA: TGTGCCAGCAGTTTGTATATGACGGGATCAACTAATGAAAAACTGTTTTTT
CDR3: CASSLYMTGSTNEKLFF
V: TRBV27
D: .
size: .
J: TRBJ1-4

DNA: TGTGCCAGCCACACGAGATCCGACAGGACCTATGGCTACACCTTC
CDR3: CASHTRSDRTYGYTF
V: TRBV28
D: .
size: many
J: TRBJ1-2

DNA: TGTGCCAGCAGTAAGCCTGGGGCCAACGTCCTGACTTTC
CDR3: CASSKPGANVLTF
V: TRBV6-1
D: .
size: few
J: TRBJ2-6

DNA: TGTGCCAGCAGCGTAGCACCCGGACAGAGCACAGATACGCAGTATTTT
CDR3: CASSVAPGQSTDTQYF
V: TRBV9
D: .
size: .
J: TRBJ2-3

DNA: TGTGCCAGCAGCCTCCTAACAGGGGAGGGCACTGAAGCTTTCTTT
CDR3: CASSLLTGEGTEAFF
V: TRBV14
D: TRBD1
size: .
J: TRBJ1-1

DNA: TGTGCCAGCAGCTTAGGAAGCAATAAGGTCAATGAGCAGTTCTTC
CDR3: CASSLGSNKVNEQFF
V: TRBV11-1
D: .
size: .
J: TRBJ2-1

DNA: TGTGCCAGCAGCTTGGAGCAGGGGGAGACTTATGGCTACACCTTC
CDR3: CASSLEQGETYGYTF
V: TRBV5-5
D: TRBD1
size: .
J: TRBJ1-2

DNA: TGCAGCGTCGAAAAGGCGGGGACTGGGGATACGCAGTATTTT
CDR3: CSVEKAGTGDTQYF
V: TRBV29-1
D: .
size: .
J: TRBJ2-3

DNA: TGTGCCAGCGTTCGGACGGAAATCTACAATGAGCAGTTCTTC
CDR3: CASVRTEIYNEQFF
V: TRBV6-8
D: .
size: few
J: TRBJ2-1

DNA: TGTGCCAGCAGCCCCTGGGGGGACACCTCTAGCACAGATACGCAGTATTTT
CDR3: CASSPWGDTSSTDTQYF
V: TRBV11-2
D: .
size: many
J: TRBJ2-3

DNA: TGTGCCAGCACTCGTTCTGGGGGGTCAGGAAAGACCCAGTACTTC
CDR3: CASTRSGGSGKTQYF
V: TRBV12-3/TRBV12-4
D: .
size: many
J: TRBJ2-5

DNA: TGCAGTGTAGCGGGGGGGCACAATGAGCAGTTCTTC
CDR3: CSVAGGHNEQFF
V: TRBV20-1
D: TRBD2
size: many
J: TRBJ2-1

DNA: TGCGCCAGCAGCCAAGTCTGGGTCGGGCCCGGGGAGCTGTTTTTT
CDR3: CASSQVWVGPGELFF
V: TRBV4-1
D: .
size: once
J: TRBJ2-2

DNA: TGCGCCAGCAGCTTTTCCGGGACAACCAATGAGCAGTTCTTC
CDR3: CASSFSGTTNEQFF
V: TRBV5-1
D: .
size: many
J: TRBJ2-1

DNA: TGTGCCGGTGCAGACTCCTACGAGCAGTACTTC
CDR3: CAGADSYEQYF
V: TRBV30
D: .
size: few
J: TRBJ2-7

DNA: TGTGCCACCGGACCCTCTGGAAACACCATATATTTT
CDR3: CATGPSGNTIYF
V: TRBV6-1
D: .
size: .
J: TRBJ1-3

DNA: TGCAGTGCTAGGGCCGTGGGACTAGCGGGTACGAGGGACGAGCAGTACTTC
CDR3: CSARAVGLAGTRDEQYF
V: TRBV20-1
D: TRBD2
size: few
J: TRBJ2-7

DNA: TGTGCCAGCAGTTTTTTAGGGCTCGGACAGGGGAACACCGGGGAGCTGTTTTTT
CDR3: CASSFLGLGQGNTGELFF
V: TRBV12-3/TRBV12-4
D: TRBD1
size: .
J: TRBJ2-2

DNA: TGTGCCAGCAGTAATAGCGGGAGGGACACCGGGGAGCTGTTTTTT
CDR3: CASSNSGRDTGELFF
V: TRBV6-2/TRBV6-3
D: TRBD2
size: many
J: TRBJ2-2

DNA: TGTGCCAGCAGTTACGCCGGCAGCGGGAGGTTCGGCGAGCAGTACTTC
CDR3: CASSYAGSGRFGEQYF
V: TRBV6-2/TRBV6-3
D: TRBD2
size: .
J: TRBJ2-7

DNA: TGTGCCAGCAATCTCCGGAGGGAGCGAACCACCGGGGAGCTGTTTTTT
CDR3: CASNLRRERTTGELFF
V: TRBV12-3/TRBV12-4
D: .
size: .
J: TRBJ2-2

DNA: TGCAGTGCTGGAGATGCGGAAACAGGGAACAATGAGCAGTTCTTC
CDR3: CSAGDAETGNNEQFF
V: TRBV20-1
D: .
size: few
J: TRBJ2-1